The text below deals with one T cell receptor (beta chain). Study processing details: Estimation of nucleated cell counts was performed using reference gene primer amplification. TCRdb's copy holds only in-frame clones and misses some; the assay was immunoSEQ multiplex PCR. V, J and clone size derive from that table, while D and trimming were established from the DNA sequence. This table has about 120,000 clones, about 85% appearing once. This sample was taken from a study of blood T cell repertoires in COVID-19. At the level of the study: Sites in the United States, Italy and Spain provided acute and convalescent COVID-19 samples. The analysed material was cDNA or gDNA that came from T cells, B-cell-depleted T cells, or PBMCs.

Germline loops: CDR1 SGHTA, CDR2 FQGNSA. There are 11 residues in the CDR3. Trimming pared 3 bases from V and 11 bases from J, leaving 10 bases between. The sequence was collected from a man older than 75 with active or convalescent COVID-19. The rearrangement joins TRBV7-2 to TRBJ1-1, with D unresolved. Sequencing was done on a sample of peripheral blood. The CDR3 sequence: CASSFLSEAFF. As DNA, the CDR3 is TGTGCCAGCAGCTTTTTGAGTGAGGCTTTCTTT.